A selection of T cell receptor beta chains follows, all from one sample in a study of T cell responses to AZD1222 COVID-19 vaccine. Only in-frame clones appear in the TCRdb table, and some are missing; sequencing was by immunoSEQ multiplex PCR. This sample has 35,000 to 45,000 clones; 60% to 85% occur once, and the top ten carry approximately 3.9%. The starting material was peripheral blood, obtained on day 0 of AZD1222 vaccination. The receptors here all came from an adult in good health. The conserved cysteine and the conserved F or W are not part of the CDR3 here. D genes are given only for firm matches. The size entry is marked missing in some rows and otherwise reads once, few, many or a size class.

size	length	J	V	D	CDR3
.	13	TRBJ1-3	TRBV18	.	ASSPKDNSGNTIY
.	12	TRBJ2-7	TRBV19	.	ASSIYGGTYEQY
.	10	TRBJ1-2	TRBV12-3/TRBV12-4	.	ASKTGARGYT
.	11	TRBJ2-5	TRBV5-8	TRBD1	ASSPDRVETQY
few	14	TRBJ1-2	TRBV11-2	.	ASSSLTPDSNYGYT
.	11	TRBJ2-1	TRBV12-3/TRBV12-4	.	ASAPESVNEQF
.	10	TRBJ2-2	TRBV6-6	.	ASSPTAGELF
.	17	TRBJ2-1	TRBV7-9	TRBD2	ASSDSTSGGDRTYNEQF
.	12	TRBJ1-4	TRBV6-5	TRBD1	ASKRTGPNEKLF
.	13	TRBJ2-6	TRBV19	.	ASSEGGSGANVLT
.	11	TRBJ1-1	TRBV29-1	.	SAGGPGGTEAF
.	10	TRBJ2-5	TRBV29-1	.	SVDGVDETQY
.	12	TRBJ1-1	TRBV5-4	TRBD1	ASSRTGSDTEAF
once	14	TRBJ1-1	TRBV13	.	ASSLGQGVLNTEAF
.	18	TRBJ2-3	TRBV3-1/TRBV3-2	TRBD2	ASSQKRASAGGPGTDTQY
.	15	TRBJ1-5	TRBV4-1	.	ASSQDLTGRRIQPQH
.	11	TRBJ1-6	TRBV29-1	.	SVRVSGDSPLH
few	11	TRBJ1-2	TRBV13	.	ASSPRGIYGYT
.	13	TRBJ2-2	TRBV5-1	.	ASSLQGLGPGELF
.	13	TRBJ2-6	TRBV6-5	.	ASSYPGSGANVLT